Following are 17 T cell receptor beta chains from one sample sequenced in a study of shared clonotypes between healthy human individuals (TCRdb year 2020). Libraries were prepared through the immunoSEQ multiplex PCR assay. This immuneACCESS table, as held by TCRdb, lists in-frame sequences with V and J called but not all clones. Of the missing ones, under half trace to an unresolved V gene in checked studies; the others have no known cause. The sample has roughly 1 million clones on record, about 80% of them singletons. Around 1.5% of the sample lies in the top ten. The sample consisted of memory CD4+ T cells sorted from blood. The cell subset or site label, read with the paper, signifies: CD45RA-negative fraction. The receptors shown here come from a man younger than 35 in good health.

This clone was counted only a few times. Other DNA sequences of this sample code for an identical CDR3. The rearrangement joins TRBV7-2 to TRBJ1-2; 7 bases agree with TRBD1. Trimming cost V 5 bases and J 5 bases; bases outside gene matches: 2. The CDR3 is 12 amino acids. Germline V gene lookup returns CDR1 SGHTA and CDR2 FQGNSA. CDR3 sequence (DNA): TGTGCCAGCAGCCGGGACAGATATGGCTACACCTTC. It yields the protein CASSRDRYGYTF.

V usage is TRBV18 and J usage is TRBJ1-4; the D is unclear. In germline, CDR1 is KGHSH, CDR2 LQKENI. The CDR3 extends over 12 amino acids. V lost 3 bases and J lost 11, with 10 bases in between. This CDR3 is CASSPESVKLFF. The CDR3 nucleotides read TGTGCCAGCTCACCCGAAAGTGTGAAACTGTTTTTT.

The rearrangement links TRBV11-2 to TRBJ2-7, with TRBD1 as a possible D gene (5 bases). Germline V lookup: CDR1 SGHAT, CDR2 FQNNGV. CDR3 length: 14 residues. Trimming left V 0 bases short and J 0 bases short, with 6 bases between. The CDR3: CASSLDQGSYEQYF. CDR3 DNA: TGTGCCAGCAGCTTAGACCAGGGCTCCTACGAGCAGTACTTC.

The genes are TRBV7-9 and TRBJ1-2, with 7 bases that match TRBD1. The CDR3 extends over 16 amino acids. J lost 0 bases, V lost 0 bases, and 4 bases had no gene match. Germline lookup yields CDR1 SEHNR and CDR2 FQNEAQ (reference sequence). CDR3 sequence: CASSLALGTANYGYTF. The CDR3 DNA reads as TGTGCCAGCAGCTTAGCGTTGGGGACAGCTAACTATGGCTACACCTTC. Supplemented by reference TRBV7-9 and TRBJ1-2, the full variable domain reads DTGVSQNPRHKITKRGQNVTFRCDPISEHNRLYWYRQTLGQGPEFLTYFQNEAQLEKSRLLSDRFSAERPKGSFSTLEIQRTEQGDSAMYLCASSLALGTANYGYTFGSGTRLTVV.

V is TRBV5-6 and J is TRBJ2-1; D remains ambiguous. This CDR3 has 19 amino acids. Trimming removed 0 bases at V and 0 bases at J, with 19 bases between. The germline gives CDR1 SGHDT, CDR2 YYEEEE. As DNA, the CDR3 is TGTGCCAGCAGCTTGGGGACCCTAAGGTGGTCGACCTCCTACAATGAGCAGTTCTTC. The encoded protein is CASSLGTLRWSTSYNEQFF.

The chain combines TRBV11-2 with TRBJ2-7, with 9 bases lining up with TRBD2. V was pared by 5 bases and J by 5 bases, with 10 bases of the junction left unmatched. Per the germline V gene, CDR1 is SGHAT and CDR2 is FQNNGV. CDR3 length: 15 amino acids. For the CDR3, the DNA is TGTGCCAGCAGCCCACGAGGCGGGGGGGGGCACGAGCAGTACTTC. As protein: CASSPRGGGGHEQYF.

The chain couples TRBV7-6 to TRBJ1-2; weak D call: TRBD1 (6 bases). The CDR3 contains 13 residues. In germline, CDR1 is SGHVS, CDR2 FNYEAQ. V was shortened by 5 bases and J by 4 bases, with 11 bases between the two germline ends. Here the CDR3 DNA reads TGTGCCAGCAGCCCCGGACAGCCCTATGGCTACACCTTC. Residues: CASSPGQPYGYTF.

V gene TRBV6-5 combines with J gene TRBJ1-2; D possibly corresponds to TRBD1 (6 bases). V was cut by 7 bases and J by 4 bases, with 16 bases left in between. Germline lookup yields CDR1 MNHEY and CDR2 SVGAGI. This CDR3 has 14 residues. The CDR3, as DNA: TGTGCCAGCACCTTTAAGGGGGGGTCCTATGGCTACACCTTC. Its protein is CASTFKGGSYGYTF.

This chain joins TRBV7-9 and TRBJ1-1; possible D gene TRBD1, 5 bases. V was cut by 5 bases and J by 1 base, with 14 bases left in between. In germline, CDR1 is SEHNR, CDR2 FQNEAQ (reference sequence). The CDR3 spans 15 residues. CDR3: CASSPMGRGNTEAFF. The CDR3 DNA reads as TGTGCCAGCAGCCCAATGGGGCGAGGGAACACTGAAGCTTTCTTT. The entire variable domain, with the rest obtained from reference TRBV7-9 and TRBJ1-1, is as follows: DTGVSQNPRHKITKRGQNVTFRCDPISEHNRLYWYRQTLGQGPEFLTYFQNEAQLEKSRLLSDRFSAERPKGSFSTLEIQRTEQGDSAMYLCASSPMGRGNTEAFFGQGTRLTVV.

The rearrangement uses TRBV29-1 and TRBJ2-7; TRBD2 might be the D (5 bases). The V end was cut by 1 base, the J end by 3 bases, with 16 bases between. Germline lookup yields CDR1 SQVTM and CDR2 ANQGSEA. CDR3 length: 15 amino acids. The CDR3: CSVEARGGLHYEQYF. The CDR3 nucleotides are TGCAGCGTTGAAGCCCGCGGAGGCTTACACTACGAGCAGTACTTC.

The chain links TRBV7-2 to TRBJ2-3; 11 bases fit TRBD1. The V gene end was trimmed by 6 bases and the J gene end by 4 bases; junction bases not matched to a gene: 9. The CDR3 sequence is 16 residues long. Germline loops: CDR1 SGHTA, CDR2 FQGNSA. The CDR3 nucleotides are TGTGCCAGCAGGCCCCCCGGGACAGGGGGTTCAGATACGCAGTATTTT. Protein: CASRPPGTGGSDTQYF.

This rearrangement joins TRBV7-2 to TRBJ1-5, with 7 bases aligning to TRBD1. CDR1 SGHTA and CDR2 FQGNSA come from the germline V gene. With 5 bases clipped from V and 2 bases from J, the junction kept 6 bases outside the gene matches. The CDR3 consists of 15 residues. This CDR3 reads CASSRSGTGNQPQHF. CDR3 in DNA: TGTGCCAGCAGCCGGTCCGGGACAGGCAATCAGCCCCAGCATTTT.

The V and J genes are TRBV4-1 and TRBJ1-2, with 9 positions matching TRBD1. Trimming took 0 bases from V and 12 from J; bases not matched to a gene: 11. CDR3 length: 15 amino acids. From germline, CDR1 is MGHRA and CDR2 YSYEKL. CDR3 nucleotide sequence: TGCGCCAGCAGCCAAGATGGGGGGACAGGGCCCCCTGACACCTTC. Its protein is CASSQDGGTGPPDTF.

This chain connects TRBV5-1 to TRBJ2-3, with D possibly TRBD2 on 5 matching bases. Trimming pared 0 bases from V and 5 bases from J, leaving 13 bases between. Germline CDR1 SGHRS, CDR2 YFSETQ. The CDR3 totals 15 residues. The CDR3 loop is CASSLAGFLGDTQYF. CDR3 nucleotides: TGCGCCAGCAGCTTGGCGGGGTTTCTAGGAGATACGCAGTATTTT.

The chain joins TRBV27 to TRBJ2-7, with D possibly called TRBD1 or TRBD2 (6 bases each). V lost 8 bases to trimming and J lost 4 bases, with 18 bases between them. Germline V gene sequence: CDR1 MNHEY, CDR2 SMNVEV (reference sequence). The CDR3 runs to 14 residues. CDR3 sequence reads: CASQPGDTSYEQYF. The CDR3 DNA is TGTGCCAGCCAACCGGGGGACACCTCGTACGAGCAGTACTTC.

This rearrangement joins TRBV29-1 to TRBJ2-3; the D gene is possibly TRBD1 (5 bases). Trimming took off 4 bases at V and 0 bases at J, with 20 bases between the two ends. Germline V gene lookup returns CDR1 SQVTM and CDR2 ANQGSEA. This CDR3 has 17 amino acids. The CDR3 region is CSVGPRQGSSSTDTQYF. CDR3 coding DNA: TGCAGCGTTGGCCCTCGGCAGGGTTCTTCTAGCACAGATACGCAGTATTTT.

V is TRBV19 and J is TRBJ2-4, with 9 bases lining up with TRBD1. Unmatched junction bases numbered 5, after V lost 4 bases and J lost 4 bases. The length of the CDR3 is 15 residues. Germline loops: CDR1 LNHDA, CDR2 SQIVND (reference sequence). The CDR3 loop reads CASSSPGQGKNIQYF. For the CDR3, the DNA is TGTGCCAGTAGTAGTCCGGGACAGGGTAAAAACATTCAGTACTTC.